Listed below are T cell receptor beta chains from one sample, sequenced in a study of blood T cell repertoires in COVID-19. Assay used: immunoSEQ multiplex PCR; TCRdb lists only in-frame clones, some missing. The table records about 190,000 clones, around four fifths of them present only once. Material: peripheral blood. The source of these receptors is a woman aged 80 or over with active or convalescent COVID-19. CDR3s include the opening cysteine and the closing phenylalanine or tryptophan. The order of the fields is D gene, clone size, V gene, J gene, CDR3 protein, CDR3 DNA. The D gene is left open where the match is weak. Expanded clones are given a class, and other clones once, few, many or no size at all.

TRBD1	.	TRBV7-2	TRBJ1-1	CASSFGTGGTEAFF	TGTGCCAGCAGCTTTGGGACAGGGGGCACTGAAGCTTTCTTT
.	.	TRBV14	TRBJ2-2	CASSQRRRDTGELFF	TGTGCCAGCAGCCAACGTAGGCGGGACACCGGGGAGCTGTTTTTT
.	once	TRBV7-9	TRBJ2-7	CASSSAGKSYEQYF	TGTGCCAGCAGCTCCGCGGGAAAATCCTACGAGCAGTACTTC
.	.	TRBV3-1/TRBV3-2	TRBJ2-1	CASSRLRGEQFF	TGTGCCAGCAGCAGGCTTCGGGGTGAGCAGTTCTTC
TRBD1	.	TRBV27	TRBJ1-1	CASSSYDRGAFF	TGTGCCAGCAGTTCGTACGACAGGGGGGCTTTCTTT
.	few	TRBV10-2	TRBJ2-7	CASSGQRSYEQYF	TGCGCCAGCAGTGGGCAGCGCTCCTACGAGCAGTACTTC
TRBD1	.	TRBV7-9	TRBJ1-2	CASSPSGTEDYYGYTF	TGTGCCAGCAGCCCGTCCGGGACAGAAGACTACTATGGCTACACCTTC
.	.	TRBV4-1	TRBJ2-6	CASSQDPSGANVLTF	TGCGCCAGCAGCCAAGATCCTTCCGGGGCCAACGTCCTGACTTTC
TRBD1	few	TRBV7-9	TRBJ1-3	CASSLSGTGFSGNTIYF	TGTGCCAGCAGCTTGTCCGGGACAGGCTTCTCTGGAAACACCATATATTTT
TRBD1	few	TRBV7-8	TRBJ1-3	CASSFRQGYSGNTIYF	TGTGCCAGCAGCTTCCGACAGGGGTACTCTGGAAACACCATATATTTT
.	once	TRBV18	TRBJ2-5	CASSLLQAPQETQYF	TGTGCCAGCTCACTTCTTCAAGCGCCTCAAGAGACCCAGTACTTC
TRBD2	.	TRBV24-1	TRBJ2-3	CATSDLLAGAPDTQYF	TGTGCCACCAGTGATCTCCTAGCGGGAGCGCCAGATACGCAGTATTTT
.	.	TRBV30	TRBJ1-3	CAWSVRTFSSGNTIYF	TGTGCCTGGAGCGTAAGGACATTTTCTTCAGGAAACACCATATATTTT
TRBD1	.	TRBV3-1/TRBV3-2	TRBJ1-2	CASSQDRYGQVYYGYTF	TGTGCCAGCAGCCAAGATCGCTATGGACAGGTCTACTATGGCTACACCTTC
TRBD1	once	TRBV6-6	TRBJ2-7	CASSIRDSTYEQYF	TGTGCCAGCAGTATCCGGGACAGCACCTACGAGCAGTACTTC
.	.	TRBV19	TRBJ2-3	CASSRSGNTDTQYF	TGTGCCAGTAGTCGTAGCGGCAACACAGATACGCAGTATTTT
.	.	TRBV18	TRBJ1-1	CASSPTRDTEAFF	TGTGCCAGCTCACCAACCCGGGACACTGAAGCTTTCTTT
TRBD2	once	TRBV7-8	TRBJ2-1	CASSRTERGLAGSDNEQFF	TGTGCCAGCAGCCGTACCGAAAGGGGACTAGCGGGGTCCGACAATGAGCAGTTCTTC
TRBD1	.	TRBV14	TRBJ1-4	CASSRTGMDEKLFF	TGTGCCAGCAGCCGGACAGGGATGGATGAAAAACTGTTTTTT
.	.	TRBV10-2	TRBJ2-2	CASSSGRGLLTGELFF	TGCGCCAGCAGTTCTGGCAGGGGCTTACTAACCGGGGAGCTGTTTTTT
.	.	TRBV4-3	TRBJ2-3	CASSQAAGPSTDTQYF	TGCGCCAGCAGCCAAGCGGCAGGGCCGAGCACAGATACGCAGTATTTT
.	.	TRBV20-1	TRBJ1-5	CSASQGAGLEPQHF	TGCAGTGCTAGTCAAGGGGCGGGGTTAGAGCCCCAGCATTTT
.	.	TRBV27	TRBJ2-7	CASSATGLGRSYEQYF	TGTGCCAGCAGCGCAACAGGGTTGGGAAGAAGTTACGAGCAGTACTTC
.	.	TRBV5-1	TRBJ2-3	CASSLDSGTDTQYF	TGCGCCAGCAGCTTGGACTCAGGTACAGATACGCAGTATTTT
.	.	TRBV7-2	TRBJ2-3	CASRRDTASTPYTQYF	TGTGCCAGCAGGCGAGATACAGCCTCCACTCCTTATACGCAGTATTTT
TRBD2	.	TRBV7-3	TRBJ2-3	CASNPGGVSDTQYF	TGTGCCAGCAACCCCGGGGGGGTATCAGATACGCAGTATTTT
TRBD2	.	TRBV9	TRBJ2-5	CASSVTPRAGEETQYF	TGTGCCAGCAGCGTAACCCCCCGCGCGGGGGAAGAGACCCAGTACTTC
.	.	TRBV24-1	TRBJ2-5	CATSDFKDSGTRTQYF	TGTGCCACCAGTGATTTTAAGGACAGTGGGACGCGGACCCAGTACTTC
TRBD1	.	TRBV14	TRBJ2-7	CASSLGQGLYEQYF	TGTGCCAGCAGCCTTGGACAGGGACTGTACGAGCAGTACTTC
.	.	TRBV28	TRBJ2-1	CASSSIGEYYNEQFF	TGTGCCAGCAGTTCGATAGGGGAATACTACAATGAGCAGTTCTTC
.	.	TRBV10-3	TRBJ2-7	CAISDGGDSYEQYF	TGTGCCATCAGTGATGGAGGGGACTCCTACGAGCAGTACTTC
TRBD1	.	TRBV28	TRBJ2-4	CASSSGTARDIQYF	TGTGCCAGCAGTTCAGGGACAGCTAGAGACATTCAGTACTTC
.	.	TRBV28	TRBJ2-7	CASSRQTGSSYEQYF	TGTGCCAGCAGTCGACAGACAGGAAGCTCCTACGAGCAGTACTTC
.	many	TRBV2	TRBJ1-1	CASSIDSRGTEAFF	TGTGCCAGCAGTATAGACTCCCGCGGGACTGAAGCTTTCTTT
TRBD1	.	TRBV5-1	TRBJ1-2	CASSYPDRGDYGYTF	TGCGCCAGCAGTTACCCGGACAGGGGGGACTATGGCTACACCTTC